This T cell receptor beta chain was profiled in a study of cytomegalovirus exposure and HLA in healthy donors. Study results and caveats: Roughly uniform depth of sequencing across donors was assumed in presence/absence analyses.

The germline CDR1 and CDR2 sequences are SGHRS and YFSETQ. The CDR3 consists of 17 residues. The ends lost 0 bases at V and 4 bases at J; junction bases unmatched: 9. PCR primers comprised 60 Vbeta and 13 Jbeta primers. The method was immunoSEQ multiplex PCR; TCRdb's version includes in-frame clones alone and lacks a portion of them. This repertoire includes approximately 38,000 clones. As to this clone: Its target is not known.

Sequenced sample: PBMCs. The chain employs TRBV5-1 and TRBJ2-7, with 11 bases fitting TRBD2. This TCR came from a man aged 25 to 40 in good health and CMV-seronegative. The CDR3 nucleotides are TGCGCCAGCAGCTTGGCCGGGACTAGCGGAGCGCTGTACGAGCAGTACTTC. Its protein product is CASSLAGTSGALYEQYF.